This T cell receptor (beta chain) was sequenced during a study of vaccination and CD4 T cells after COVID-19. Points from the study as a whole: There was no significant change from roughly 22 to 38 median reactive clonotypes.

About this clonotype: What it binds is not known.

CDR3 size: 14 residues. The germline V gene has CDR1 DFQATT and CDR2 SNEGSKA (reference sequence). Trimming removed 1 base from V and 7 bases from J, with 17 bases in between. The study sequenced cultured CD4+ T cell DNA using the Oncomine TCR Beta short-read assay. Cultured CD4+ T cells yielded the extracted genomic DNA. TCRdb redid the calling of the PCR reads with MiXCR, one entry per CDR3 protein. The profile shows 12,000 or so distinct CDR3 sequences, around 50% of them singletons. Treatment denoted: 10-day PBMC culture with coronavirus spike peptide pools or control peptides (ViraFEST assay). On days 3 and 7, half the medium was swapped for fresh IL-2-containing medium.

The origin of this receptor is a human donor who had recovered from COVID-19. The sample comprised CD4+ T cells from blood, cultured in vitro. The chain recombines TRBV20-1 with TRBJ2-7; no reliable D call. For the CDR3, the DNA is TGCAGTGCTAGAGGTCCTGGCGCTCTTGGGGAGCAGTACTTC. The encoded protein is CSARGPGALGEQYF.